One T cell receptor beta chain is described in this entry. Germline assignment: CDR1 SGHKS and CDR2 YYEKEE (reference sequence). The CDR3 has 14 amino acids. Trimming left V 4 bases short and J 2 bases short, with 13 bases between. This entry is derived from a study of neurological immune-mediated disorders. One entry per CDR3 protein results from TCRdb running MiXCR on the 5' RACE reads. The data contain 50,000 or so distinct CDR3 sequences, roughly 15% of them singletons. This sequence joins TRBV5-5 and TRBJ2-7; possibly TRBD1 for D (6 bases). Sequencing was carried out using PBMCs. The clonotype comes from a man between 60 and 75 years old in good health. CDR3 DNA sequence: TGTGCCAGCAGCGTCGGGACAACACCCTACGAGCAGTACTTC. The encoded protein is CASSVGTTPYEQYF.